This is a list of T cell receptor beta chains from one sample in a study of tumor and adjacent non-tumor tissue in lung cancer. TCRdb used MiXCR to reprocess the multiplex PCR reads, holding one entry per CDR3 protein. The table lists 40,000 to 55,000 distinct CDR3 sequences, around three quarters of them singletons. The sequenced sample consisted of distant non-tumor lung tissue. Receptors originate from a woman in her sixties with non-small cell lung cancer. CDR3s include the opening cysteine and the closing phenylalanine or tryptophan. The D gene is left open where the match is weak. Expanded clones get a size class; other rows say once, few or many, or leave the size out.

abundance: -
v_gene: TRBV6-6
j_gene: TRBJ2-7
d_gene: TRBD1
CDR3aa: CASRQTGGDYEQYF
CDR3nt: TGTGCCAGTCGCCAGACAGGGGGAGACTACGAGCAGTACTTC

abundance: -
v_gene: TRBV6-5
j_gene: TRBJ1-1
d_gene: -
CDR3aa: CASIPTENTEAFF
CDR3nt: TGTGCCAGCATTCCGACAGAGAACACTGAAGCTTTCTTT

abundance: -
v_gene: TRBV5-1
j_gene: TRBJ1-1
d_gene: -
CDR3aa: CANRRESMNTEAFF
CDR3nt: TGCGCCAACAGGAGAGAGTCAATGAACACTGAAGCTTTCTTT

abundance: -
v_gene: TRBV10-1
j_gene: TRBJ2-3
d_gene: -
CDR3aa: CASCDEELAADTQYF
CDR3nt: TGCGCCAGCTGTGACGAGGAACTAGCCGCGGATACGCAGTATTTT

abundance: -
v_gene: TRBV4-3
j_gene: TRBJ2-4
d_gene: -
CDR3aa: CASSQDIGELGRNIQYF
CDR3nt: TGCGCCAGCAGCCAAGATATTGGGGAATTGGGTCGAAATATTCAGTACTTC

abundance: -
v_gene: TRBV11-2
j_gene: TRBJ1-4
d_gene: TRBD1
CDR3aa: CASSLGQGEANEKLFF
CDR3nt: TGTGCCAGCAGCTTAGGCCAGGGGGAGGCTAATGAAAAACTGTTTTTT

abundance: -
v_gene: TRBV10-2
j_gene: TRBJ2-7
d_gene: -
CDR3aa: CASNESGLSYEQYF
CDR3nt: TGCGCCAGCAATGAGTCGGGTCTTTCCTATGAGCAGTACTTC

abundance: -
v_gene: TRBV4-2
j_gene: TRBJ1-4
d_gene: TRBD1
CDR3aa: CASSQGTGDMEKPFF
CDR3nt: TGTGCCAGCAGCCAAGGGACAGGGGACATGGAAAAACCGTTTTTT

abundance: -
v_gene: TRBV11-2
j_gene: TRBJ2-7
d_gene: TRBD1
CDR3aa: CAGGDRDRGRYEQYF
CDR3nt: TGTGCCGGTGGCGACCGGGACAGGGGGCGTTACGAGCAGTACTTC

abundance: -
v_gene: TRBV4-1
j_gene: TRBJ2-7
d_gene: TRBD2
CDR3aa: CASSQTSGGQYEQYF
CDR3nt: TGCGCCAGCAGCCAAACTAGCGGGGGACAATACGAGCAATACTTC

abundance: -
v_gene: TRBV6-2/TRBV6-3
j_gene: TRBJ2-2
d_gene: TRBD1
CDR3aa: CDTRAWDRNLNTGELFF
CDR3nt: TGTGACACCAGGGCCTGGGACAGAAACTTGAACACCGGGGAGCTGTTTTTT

abundance: -
v_gene: TRBV20-1
j_gene: TRBJ2-1
d_gene: -
CDR3aa: CIAREDRVNEQFF
CDR3nt: TGCATTGCTAGGGAGGACAGAGTAAATGAGCAGTTCTTC

abundance: once
v_gene: TRBV7-9
j_gene: TRBJ2-4
d_gene: TRBD1
CDR3aa: CARSPTGGIKNIQYF
CDR3nt: TGTGCCAGAAGCCCGACAGGGGGAATCAAAAACATTCAGTACTTC

abundance: -
v_gene: TRBV11-2
j_gene: TRBJ2-5
d_gene: -
CDR3aa: CASSSGAFQETRYF
CDR3nt: TGTGCCAGCAGCTCTGGGGCCTTCCAAGAGACCCGGTACTTC

abundance: -
v_gene: TRBV4-3
j_gene: TRBJ2-5
d_gene: TRBD2
CDR3aa: CASSQGLVTETQYF
CDR3nt: TGCGCCAGCAGCCAGGGACTAGTTACGGAGACCCAGTACTTT

abundance: -
v_gene: TRBV6-2/TRBV6-3
j_gene: TRBJ1-1
d_gene: -
CDR3aa: CASSYGEGNTEAFF
CDR3nt: TGTGCTAGCAGTTACGGAGAGGGGAACACTGAAGCTTTCTTT

abundance: -
v_gene: TRBV6-6
j_gene: TRBJ2-7
d_gene: TRBD1
CDR3aa: CASRLTGGAPYEQHF
CDR3nt: TGTGCCAGTAGATTAACAGGGGGCGCGCCCTACGAGCAGCACTTC

abundance: -
v_gene: TRBV4-2
j_gene: TRBJ2-3
d_gene: -
CDR3aa: CASSHPGSLGTQYF
CDR3nt: TGTGCCAGCAGCCACCCGGGATCCCTAGGTACGCAGTACTTT

abundance: -
v_gene: TRBV28
j_gene: TRBJ2-1
d_gene: -
CDR3aa: CASTLLANYYNEQFF
CDR3nt: TGTGCCAGCACTTTATTGGCTAACTACTACAATGAGCAGTTCTTC

abundance: many
v_gene: TRBV5-4
j_gene: TRBJ1-1
d_gene: TRBD1
CDR3aa: CASSSDNRGSNTEAFF
CDR3nt: TGTGCCAGCAGCTCGGACAACAGGGGGAGTAACACTGAAGCTTTCTTT

abundance: -
v_gene: TRBV5-1
j_gene: TRBJ2-3
d_gene: -
CDR3aa: CASSSEFGDTQYF
CDR3nt: TGCGCCAGCAGCTCGGAATTTGGGGATACGCAATATTTT

abundance: -
v_gene: TRBV6-2/TRBV6-3
j_gene: TRBJ2-2
d_gene: -
CDR3aa: CASGAWDRNLNTGELFF
CDR3nt: TGTGCCAGCGGGGCCTGGGATAGAAACTTGAACACCGGGGAGCTGTTTTTT

abundance: many
v_gene: TRBV20-1
j_gene: TRBJ2-5
d_gene: -
CDR3aa: CSARAPGETQYF
CDR3nt: TGCAGTGCTAGAGCCCCGGGGGAGACCCAGTACTTC

abundance: -
v_gene: TRBV29-1
j_gene: TRBJ1-6
d_gene: -
CDR3aa: CSVAAGMDSPIHF
CDR3nt: TGCAGCGTTGCTGCAGGGATGGATTCGCCCATCCACTTT

abundance: -
v_gene: TRBV30
j_gene: TRBJ1-2
d_gene: TRBD1
CDR3aa: CATSGQGDHGYTF
CDR3nt: TGTGCCACCTCGGGACAGGGTGATCATGGCTACACCTTC

abundance: -
v_gene: TRBV6-5
j_gene: TRBJ2-5
d_gene: -
CDR3aa: CASSYGEKYQETQYF
CDR3nt: TGTGCCAGCAGTTACGGCGAGAAGTATCAAGAGACCCAGTACTTC

abundance: -
v_gene: TRBV12-3/TRBV12-4
j_gene: TRBJ1-1
d_gene: -
CDR3aa: CANTLNNGNTEAFF
CDR3nt: TGTGCCAACACTTTGAACAACGGGAACACTGAAGCTTTCTTT

abundance: -
v_gene: TRBV10-2
j_gene: TRBJ1-4
d_gene: -
CDR3aa: CASTGHLNEKLFF
CDR3nt: TGCGCCAGCACGGGACACCTTAATGAAAAACTGTTTTTT

abundance: many
v_gene: TRBV28
j_gene: TRBJ1-1
d_gene: -
CDR3aa: CASSGTVGDTEAFF
CDR3nt: TGTGCCAGCAGTGGGACGGTTGGCGACACTGAAGCTTTCTTT

abundance: -
v_gene: TRBV7-6
j_gene: TRBJ2-7
d_gene: TRBD2
CDR3aa: CASSRGGGDHERCF
CDR3nt: TGTGCCAGCAGCCGTGGCGGGGGGGACCACGAGCGGTGCTTC

abundance: -
v_gene: TRBV6-6
j_gene: TRBJ1-6
d_gene: -
CDR3aa: CANSFDEENSYNSPLHF
CDR3nt: TGTGCCAACAGTTTTGATGAAGAGAACTCCTATAATTCACCCCTGCACTTT

abundance: -
v_gene: TRBV4-3
j_gene: TRBJ1-2
d_gene: -
CDR3aa: CASSQGSTDSLYGYTF
CDR3nt: TGTGCCAGCAGCCAAGGTAGTACCGACAGTCTCTATGGCTACACCTTC

abundance: -
v_gene: TRBV7-9
j_gene: TRBJ2-2
d_gene: -
CDR3aa: CASILTASVELFF
CDR3nt: TGTGCCAGCATCTTAACGGCTTCCGTGGAGCTGTTTTTT

abundance: -
v_gene: TRBV28
j_gene: TRBJ2-1
d_gene: -
CDR3aa: CARSLWDQISHNEQFF
CDR3nt: TGTGCCAGGAGTTTATGGGACCAGATCTCCCACAATGAGCAGTTCTTC

abundance: -
v_gene: TRBV14
j_gene: TRBJ1-2
d_gene: -
CDR3aa: CASNQTRGGWGVGYTF
CDR3nt: TGTGCCAGCAACCAAACCAGGGGAGGGTGGGGTGTCGGCTACACCTTC

abundance: -
v_gene: TRBV4-1
j_gene: TRBJ2-2
d_gene: -
CDR3aa: CTSSQDWTGELFF
CDR3nt: TGCACCAGCAGCCAGGACTGGACCGGGGAGTTGTTTTTT